This TCR beta chain was profiled in a study of brain T cells in children with intractable seizures. Findings and caveats of the study: Patients' HCMV serostatus was unknown; virus specificity rests on CDR3 similarity alone.

CDR1 is SGHDT, CDR2 YYEEEE, per germline. CDR3 size: 15 residues. The J segment lost 7 bases and the V segment lost 0 bases, leaving 8 bases of the junction unmatched. Remarks on this clone: The antigen remains unidentified.

Surgery cases with the highest brain T cell transcript signatures were chosen for sequencing. Patients received at least one anti-epileptic drug before surgery. Sequenced by immunoSEQ multiplex PCR; TCRdb stores in-frame clones only, minus some. Among 35,000 to 50,000 clones, around 90% were seen once, and the ten largest hold about 6%. The chain carries TRBV5-6 and TRBJ2-5, with TRBD1 matching over 8 bases. The material was peripheral blood, obtained at surgery. This sequence was found in a girl aged 2-15 years with tuberous sclerosis and intractable seizures. The CDR3 DNA sequence: TGTGCCAGCAGCTTGGGGACAGGGTCTTTCGGGACCCAGTACTTC. Translating it yields CASSLGTGSFGTQYF.